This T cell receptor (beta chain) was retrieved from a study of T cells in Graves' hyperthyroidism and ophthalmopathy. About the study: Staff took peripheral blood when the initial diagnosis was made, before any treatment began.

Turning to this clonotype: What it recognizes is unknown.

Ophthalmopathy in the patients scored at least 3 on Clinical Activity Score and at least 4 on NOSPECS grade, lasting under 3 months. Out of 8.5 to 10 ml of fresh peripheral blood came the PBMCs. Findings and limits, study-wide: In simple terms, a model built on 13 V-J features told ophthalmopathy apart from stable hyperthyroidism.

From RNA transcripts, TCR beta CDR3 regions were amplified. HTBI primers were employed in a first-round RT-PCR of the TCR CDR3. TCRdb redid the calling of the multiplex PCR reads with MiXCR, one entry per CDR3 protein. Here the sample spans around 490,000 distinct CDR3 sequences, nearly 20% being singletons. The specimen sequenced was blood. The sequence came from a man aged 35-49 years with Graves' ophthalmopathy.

In DNA, the CDR3 is TGTGCCAGCACGGGGGTCTGGACTGAAGCTTTCTTT. Protein sequence: CASTGVWTEAFF. This rearrangement joins TRBV6-2 or TRBV6-3 to TRBJ1-1, with D perhaps TRBD1 (5 bases). Germline CDR1 and CDR2: MNHEY and SVGEGT. The CDR3 extends over 12 amino acids. The V end was cut by 7 bases, the J end by 5 bases, with 11 bases between.